The clone carrying this T cell receptor beta chain appeared a single time. Its antigen is unknown. The data are from a study of cytomegalovirus exposure and HLA in healthy donors. The germline gives CDR1 SGHRS, CDR2 YFSETQ. The CDR3 is 14 residues long. V was pared by 2 bases and J by 3 bases, with 12 bases between. Broader study findings: When analyzed later, a missense DCLRE1C variant was found to be linked to TCR beta V- and J-gene trimming. Per published reports, the classifier diagnosed cytomegalovirus status with high specificity and sensitivity.

PCR used 60 Vbeta primers and 13 Jbeta primers. TCRdb's copy holds only in-frame clones and misses some; the assay was immunoSEQ multiplex PCR. Seen here are some 71,000 clones, around 70% observed once, and the top ten hold approximately 21%. Sequencing was done on a sample of PBMCs. This receptor was taken from a woman in her 30s in good health and CMV-seropositive. The chain joins TRBV5-1 to TRBJ2-7; D might be TRBD1 (5 bases). CDR3 in amino acids: CASSLSRVGYEQYF. Here the CDR3 DNA reads TGCGCCAGCAGCTTAAGCAGGGTCGGCTACGAGCAGTACTTC.